This TCR beta chain comes out of a study of chemoradiotherapy in HPV16-positive cancers. Germline CDR1 is SSHAT and CDR2 is FNYEAQ (reference sequence). CDR3 length: 15 residues. Regarding the study as a whole: Non-HPV-specific T cells did not expand in tumors during treatment, whereas candidate HPV-specific clones and E7-related motifs did. HPV-responsive T-cell expansion during chemoradiotherapy was linked to improved recurrence-free survival in HPV16-positive patients. Functional assays defining HPV-specific T cells used only a couple of HPV16-positive patients.

Over chemoradiotherapy, repertoires were sampled more than once. Only in-frame clones appear in the TCRdb table, and some are missing; sequencing was by immunoSEQ multiplex PCR. The repertoire includes some 15,000 clones, almost 90% of them detected once, and approximately 3.5% sits in the top ten. The table lists this clone with a few counts. Its target is not known. One end of the junction varies from germline; a read error may be responsible. J is TRBJ2-5 and V is TRBV7-7, with D hard to call. The sequencing used blood, collected from a patient who underwent chemoradiotherapy. This clonotype was sampled from a human donor with HPV-associated anogenital cancer. DNA of the CDR3: TGTGCTAGCAGCTCAGGACGGCACCTCCAAGAGACCCAGTACTTC. It encodes CASSSGRHLQETQYF. Supplemented by reference TRBV7-7 and TRBJ2-5, the full variable domain reads GAGVSQSPRYKVTKRGQDVTLRCDPISSHATLYWYQQALGQGPEFLTYFNYEAQPDKSGLPSDRFSAERPEGSISTLTIQRTEQRDSAMYRCASSSGRHLQETQYFGPGTRLLVL.